This T cell receptor beta chain was identified in a study of CD4 and CD8 cells across lung adenocarcinoma regions. The V and J ends lost 1 base and 5 bases respectively, with 11 bases between them. The CDR3 is 14 residues long. Germline CDR1 is SGHDN and CDR2 is FVKESK. In TCRdb, the PCR reads were re-called with MiXCR into one record per CDR3 protein. The sample has fewer than 30,000 distinct CDR3 sequences, about 50% seen once. The patients had localized lung adenocarcinoma, a non-small cell subtype. This sequence was found in a male donor with lung adenocarcinoma. The CD4 and CD8 labels of this study may be unreliable. The rearrangement links TRBV14 to TRBJ2-5; D is ambiguous. Sequencing used CD8+ T cells from the center of a lung tumor. The CDR3 nucleotides read TGTGCCAGCAGCCAAGGTCCGGTTTGGGAGACCCAGTACTTC. This translates into CASSQGPVWETQYF.